One and the same sample provided the 18 T cell receptor beta chains below, sequenced in a study of cytomegalovirus exposure and HLA in healthy donors. Amplification used 60 Vbeta primers and 13 Jbeta primers. Profiling relied on immunoSEQ multiplex PCR, and the TCRdb table lists in-frame clones only, not all of them. The sample lists about 120,000 clones; approximately 76% were seen once. The sample comprised PBMCs. These receptors all come from a man aged 45 to 65 in good health and CMV-seropositive.

CDR3 nucleotide sequence: TGCGCCAGCAGCCAAGGCCCGGAGATCAACACTGAAGCTTTCTTT. Its protein is CASSQGPEINTEAFF. The chain has TRBV4-3 and TRBJ1-1, with D hard to call. The CDR3 contains 15 residues. V lost 1 base, J lost 2 bases, and 11 bases lay in between. From germline, CDR1 is LGHNA and CDR2 YSLEER.

The chain recombines TRBV9 with TRBJ2-1; TRBD2 matches 12 bases. There are 15 residues in the CDR3. Germline trimming cut 2 bases from V and 7 bases from J; bases unmatched to any gene: 4. The germline V gene encodes CDR1 SGDLS and CDR2 YYNGEE. In nucleotides, the CDR3 is TGTGCCAGCAGCGTCCCTAGCGGGGGGGGGAATGAGCAGTTCTTC. This encodes CASSVPSGGGNEQFF.

This clone has only one observation. CDR3 loop: CASSTLPGYEQYF. The CDR3 DNA sequence: TGTGCCAGCAGTACCCTTCCAGGTTACGAGCAGTACTTC. This chain links TRBV6-4 with TRBJ2-7; D uncertain. The CDR3 loop spans 13 amino acids. Trimming left V 5 bases short and J 4 bases short, with 12 bases between. The V gene's germline CDR1 is MRHNA and CDR2 SNTAGT.

The chain links TRBV4-1 to TRBJ1-5; tentatively, D is TRBD1 (6 bases). Germline CDR1 MGHRA, CDR2 YSYEKL. CDR3 size: 16 residues. V lost 1 base, J lost 6 bases, and 16 bases lay in between. The chain's CDR3 is CASSQVGTRGPQPQHF. The CDR3 nucleotides are TGCGCCAGCAGCCAAGTCGGCACCAGGGGCCCTCAGCCCCAGCATTTT.

The chain uses TRBV6-5 and TRBJ2-5, with 9 bases aligning to TRBD1. CDR3 size: 12 residues. Looked up from germline, CDR1 is MNHEY and CDR2 is SVGAGI. V lost 8 bases and J lost 5; bases outside the gene matches: 3. The CDR3 coding sequence is TGTGCCAGCGGGACAGGGTGGGAGACCCAGTACTTC. Translating it yields CASGTGWETQYF.

The rearrangement uses TRBV5-1 and TRBJ2-1, with a tentative D call TRBD2 (5 bases). This CDR3 has 17 residues. Trimming took off 3 bases at V and 0 bases at J, with 16 bases between the two ends. Germline loops: CDR1 SGHRS, CDR2 YFSETQ. Written as DNA, the CDR3 is TGCGCCAGCAGCTCCCGGAGGCCTCCGAGCTCCTACAATGAGCAGTTCTTC. The encoded protein is CASSSRRPPSSYNEQFF.

Only one count was recorded for this clone. V gene TRBV2 combines with J gene TRBJ2-6, with D perhaps matching TRBD1 (6 bases). There are 14 residues in the CDR3. Germline CDR1 is SNHLY and CDR2 is FYNNEI. The V and J ends lost 8 bases and 2 bases respectively, with 10 bases between them. The CDR3 protein is CASQGHTGANVLTF. The CDR3 DNA reads as TGTGCCAGCCAGGGACATACTGGGGCCAACGTCCTGACTTTC.

V gene TRBV5-8 combines with J gene TRBJ2-2; D might be TRBD2 (5 bases). The CDR3 length is 14 residues. Germline assignment: CDR1 SGHTS and CDR2 YDEGEE. The V end was cut by 7 bases, the J end by 5 bases, with 15 bases between. The CDR3 loop is CASPSKGGTGELFF. DNA for the CDR3: TGTGCCAGCCCCTCCAAGGGCGGGACCGGGGAGCTGTTTTTT. Full variable domain (missing parts from reference TRBV5-8 and TRBJ2-2): EAGVTQSPTHLIKTRGQQATLRCSPISGHTSVYWYQQALGLGLQFLLWYDEGEERNRGNFPPRFSGRQFPNYSSELNVNALELEDSALYLCASPSKGGTGELFFGEGSRLTVL.

V gene TRBV6-6 combines with J gene TRBJ2-7; D gene ambiguous. This CDR3 is built from 12 residues. V was cut by 7 bases and J by 6 bases, with 13 bases left in between. The germline V gene encodes CDR1 MNHNY and CDR2 SVGAGI (reference sequence). CDR3 DNA: TGTGCCAGCACCCTAGGCCGGGTCGAGCAGTACTTC. This sequence encodes CASTLGRVEQYF.

The chain couples TRBV5-1 to TRBJ2-1; unclear D gene. The CDR3 consists of 13 residues. The germline V gene has CDR1 SGHRS and CDR2 YFSETQ. V was trimmed by 0 bases and J by 3 bases, leaving 4 bases between them. CDR3 region: CASSLDIYNEQFF. CDR3 sequence (DNA): TGCGCCAGCAGCTTGGATATCTACAATGAGCAGTTCTTC.

The rearrangement links TRBV5-1 to TRBJ1-6; D might be TRBD1 (6 bases). The CDR3 consists of 15 residues. V was clipped by 0 bases and J by 9 bases, with 13 bases between them. CDR1 and CDR2 (germline): SGHRS, YFSETQ. The CDR3 sequence is CASSLAGVEGSPLHF. The CDR3 nucleotides are TGCGCCAGCAGCTTGGCAGGGGTCGAGGGTTCACCCCTCCACTTT.

The sample holds a few counts of this clone. V is TRBV2 and J is TRBJ1-5; TRBD1 is a possible D gene (5 bases). Per germline, CDR1 SNHLY and CDR2 FYNNEI. This CDR3 contains 15 residues. V lost 5 bases to trimming and J lost 4 bases, with 15 bases between them. DNA of the CDR3: TGTGCCAGCAGTTGGGGGTGGGGGGGGAATCAGCCCCAGCATTTT. Its protein is CASSWGWGGNQPQHF.

The chain links TRBV6-5 to TRBJ2-7; 8 positions agree with TRBD2. The V segment lost 0 bases and the J segment 3 bases; nucleotides outside the gene matches: 7. This CDR3 contains 16 residues. Germline V gene sequence: CDR1 MNHEY, CDR2 SVGAGI. The DNA of the CDR3 is TGTGCCAGCAGTTACTCGGGAGGGACTAGAGTCTACGAGCAGTACTTC. Translation gives CASSYSGGTRVYEQYF.

V is TRBV7-9 and J is TRBJ2-2; D ambiguous. Germline V gene sequence: CDR1 SEHNR, CDR2 FQNEAQ (reference sequence). Trimming removed 4 bases from V and 5 bases from J, with 8 bases in between. This CDR3 has 13 amino acids. CDR3 DNA sequence: TGTGCCAGCAGCTCCTCCCCGACCGGGGAGCTGTTTTTT. Its protein is CASSSSPTGELFF. The full variable domain, completed using reference TRBV7-9 and TRBJ2-2, is DTGVSQNPRHKITKRGQNVTFRCDPISEHNRLYWYRQTLGQGPEFLTYFQNEAQLEKSRLLSDRFSAERPKGSFSTLEIQRTEQGDSAMYLCASSSSPTGELFFGEGSRLTVL.

V is TRBV4-1 and J is TRBJ2-5, with 9 bases aligning to TRBD1. The DNA end is a closer match to TRBJ2-7, so the J assignment may be wrong. There are 15 residues in the CDR3. The germline gives CDR1 MGHRA, CDR2 YSYEKL. This CDR3 is CASSRGQGFVYEQYF. The DNA for the CDR3 is TGCGCCAGCAGCCGAGGACAGGGGTTTGTATACGAGCAGTACTTC.

The chain is built from TRBV5-1 and TRBJ2-5, with 8 bases matching TRBD1. CDR1 and CDR2 from the germline V gene are SGHRS and YFSETQ. The CDR3 spans 15 residues. Trimming cost V 7 bases and J 2 bases; bases outside gene matches: 10. This CDR3 reads CASRGEGQDQETQYF. DNA of the CDR3: TGCGCCAGCCGGGGTGAGGGACAGGATCAAGAGACCCAGTACTTC. The full variable domain, in which reference TRBV5-1 and TRBJ2-5 provide the parts outside the CDR3, is KAGVTQTPRYLIKTRGQQVTLSCSPISGHRSVSWYQQTPGQGLQFLFEYFSETQRNKGNFPGRFSGRQFSNSRSEMNVSTLELGDSALYLCASRGEGQDQETQYFGPGTRLLVL.

The genes are TRBV18 and TRBJ2-3; D is undetermined. From germline, CDR1 is KGHSH and CDR2 LQKENI. The CDR3 totals 16 residues. Trimming cost V 7 bases and J 0 bases, with 17 bases left between them. CDR3 nucleotides: TGTGCCAGCTACCCGCTACTGCAATCTAGCACAGATACGCAGTATTTT. Residues: CASYPLLQSSTDTQYF.

The rearrangement joins TRBV29-1 to TRBJ2-5; the D gene is possibly TRBD1 (6 bases). Trimming took off 7 bases at V and 3 bases at J, with 12 bases between the two ends. Germline CDR1 SQVTM, CDR2 ANQGSEA. This CDR3 spans 12 amino acids. DNA for the CDR3: TGCAGCGCGGAAGGGGGTGAAGAGACCCAGTACTTC. Protein sequence: CSAEGGEETQYF. Complete variable domain (other parts from reference TRBV29-1 and TRBJ2-5): SAVISQKPSRDICQRGTSLTIQCQVDSQVTMMFWYRQQPGQSLTLIATANQGSEATYESGFVIDKFPISRPNLTFSTLTVSNMSPEDSSIYLCSAEGGEETQYFGPGTRLLVL.